This TCR beta chain is from a study of T cell repertoires in ileal Crohn's disease. The study's findings and limits: High-frequency clones were more common in sorted CD8 than CD4 cells. All patients with clonality above 26.8% had endoscopic recurrence. Endoscopy was done a median approximately seven months after surgery.

Germline CDR1 and CDR2: SGDLS and YYNGEE. This CDR3 region has 16 residues. Trimming at V came to 2 bases and at J to 5 bases, leaving 9 bases not matched to a gene. Details on this clone: Its antigen is not known.

The table came from immunoSEQ multiplex PCR; TCRdb's copy has only in-frame clones and leaves some out. Of roughly 60,000 clones in the sample, 85% to 90% were seen once. Specified time point: neoterminal ileum biopsy at postoperative endoscopy, about 6 months after surgery. Patients were adults with ileal or ileocolonic Crohn's disease needing resection. The chain uses TRBV9 and TRBJ2-7; TRBD2 matches at 11 bases. What was sequenced was ileal tissue. The TCR was taken from an adult with Crohn's disease. CDR3 nucleotides: TGTGCCAGCAGCGTGACTAGCGGGATGGTTCTCGACGAGCAGTACTTC. Protein: CASSVTSGMVLDEQYF. Full variable domain (remainder filled in from reference TRBV9 and TRBJ2-7): DSGVTQTPKHLITATGQRVTLRCSPRSGDLSVYWYQQSLDQGLQFLIQYYNGEERAKGNILERFSAQQFPDLHSELNLSSLELGDSALYFCASSVTSGMVLDEQYFGPGTRLTVT.